Listed below are T cell receptor beta chains from one sample, sequenced in a study of tumor-infiltrating lymphocytes in oesophageal squamous cell carcinoma. TCRdb independently ran MiXCR on the PCR reads; one entry per CDR3 protein. The profile covers about 24,000 distinct CDR3 sequences, with about two fifths appearing a single time and 20% to 25% taken by the ten largest. The sample was esophageal tumor tissue. These receptors all come from a male donor with esophageal squamous cell carcinoma. CDR3s include the opening cysteine and the closing phenylalanine or tryptophan. A D gene is named only where the DNA matches it firmly. Where a row states a size, it is once, few, many or the class of an expanded clone; other rows omit it.

j_call	d_call	clone_size	v_call	cdr3_nt	cdr3_aa
TRBJ2-7	-	medium-sized	TRBV7-3	TGTGCCAGCAGCTTAGGTTCAGGATTAAATTCACCCCTCCACTTC	CASSLGSGLNSPLHF
TRBJ2-1	TRBD2	once	TRBV7-8	TGTGCCAGCAGCCAAACTAGCGGGAGGGCCGGGCAGTTCTTC	CASSQTSGRAGQFF
TRBJ2-7	-	-	TRBV11-1	TGTGCCAGCAGCTTAGGGGAGGCGTACGAGCAGTACTTC	CASSLGEAYEQYF
TRBJ2-2	-	once	TRBV7-6	-	CASPLMDREPGLAGAPGSCFF
TRBJ1-6	TRBD1	once	TRBV7-2	TGTGCCAGCAGCCGGGACAGGGGGCGATCACCCCTCCACTTT	CASSRDRGRSPLHF
TRBJ2-5	TRBD1	-	TRBV7-2	TGTGCCAGCAGCCTCGGACAGGGAGTCTTAGAGACCCAGTACTTC	CASSLGQGVLETQYF
TRBJ2-2	-	medium-sized	TRBV7-3	TGTGCCAGCAGCCTACCACCGACGGACTCGTCCCCGGTCTACCGGGGCCCGGAGCTGTTTTTT	CASSLPPTDSSPVYRGPELFF
TRBJ2-5	-	many	TRBV6-1	TGTGCTATTCGGACCGCGCGGACCCAGTACTTC	CAIRTARTQYF
TRBJ1-2	-	few	TRBV6-5	TGTGCCAGCAGTCACCGGTTGGTGGGAGGCTATGGCTACACCTTC	CASSHRLVGGYGYTF
TRBJ2-7	-	-	TRBV6-8	TGTGCCAGCAGTTATCGTAGTAGCCACGAGCAGTACTTC	CASSYRSSHEQYF
TRBJ2-6	-	-	TRBV12-3/TRBV12-4	-	CASRHYMVAGVVLRAVLRF
TRBJ2-3	-	medium-sized	TRBV27	TGTGCCAGCAGTTTAGGCGGGTTCACAGATACGCAGTATTTT	CASSLGGFTDTQYF
TRBJ2-1	-	once	TRBV7-2	TGTGCCAGCAGCTCGACGGTCAGCTCCTACAATGAGCAGTTCTTC	CASSSTVSSYNEQFF
TRBJ2-5	TRBD2	-	TRBV27	TGTGCCAGCAGTTTTAAACTACCGGGACTAGCGACAAACACGGAGACCCAGTACTTC	CASSFKLPGLATNTETQYF
TRBJ2-5	-	-	TRBV7-6	TGTGCCAGCAGCCCCAGTTCAGAGACCCAGTACTTC	CASSPSSETQYF
TRBJ2-7	TRBD1	-	TRBV7-6	TGTGCCAGCAGCCGGAACCCGGGACAGGGATACGACGAGCAGTACTTC	CASSRNPGQGYDEQYF
TRBJ2-5	-	once	TRBV7-3	TGTGCCAGCAGCTTATTTGCCGGCTTCCAAGAGACCCAGTACTTC	CASSLFAGFQETQYF
TRBJ2-7	TRBD2	many	TRBV19	TGTGCCAGTAGTATAAAAGGACTAGCGGGAGACGCCTCCTACGAGCAGTACTTC	CASSIKGLAGDASYEQYF
TRBJ2-7	-	many	TRBV6-1	TGTGCCAGCTCCAGGGGGGATACAGGGGCCTACGAGCAGTACTTC	CASSRGDTGAYEQYF
TRBJ2-7	-	many	TRBV11-2	TGTGCCAGCAGCTTAACGGCAGGGCGTTCCTACGAGCAGTACTTC	CASSLTAGRSYEQYF
TRBJ2-1	TRBD2	many	TRBV7-9	TGTGTTACGCGACGGGCTAGCGGGAGAGGGGGGAATGAGCAGTTCTTC	CVTRRASGRGGNEQFF
TRBJ2-3	-	-	TRBV7-2	TGTGCCAGCAGCCCCCGACCGTCAGGGGATACGCAGTATTTT	CASSPRPSGDTQYF
TRBJ1-2	TRBD1	-	TRBV19	TGTGCCAGTAGTTCCCGACAGGGGAGGCACTATGGCTACACCTTC	CASSSRQGRHYGYTF
TRBJ2-1	TRBD1	-	TRBV6-1	TGTGCCAGCATTGAGATCGGGACAGGAGAATACGAGCAGTTCTTC	CASIEIGTGEYEQFF
TRBJ2-7	-	-	TRBV9	TGTGCCAGCAGCGCGAGCCGGGGCGTGTACAATGAGCAGTACTTC	CASSASRGVYNEQYF
TRBJ2-3	TRBD1	many	TRBV6-1	TGTGCCAGCATCGGACAGGGTTGGGCCACAGATACGCAGTATTTT	CASIGQGWATDTQYF
TRBJ2-1	-	medium-sized	TRBV6-1	TGTGCCAGCAGTACACTAGGAGGCTATGAGCAGTTCTTC	CASSTLGGYEQFF
TRBJ2-5	TRBD2	few	TRBV24-1	TGTGCCACCAGTATGAGCGGGAGGGCTCGAGAGACCCAGTACTTC	CATSMSGRARETQYF
TRBJ2-1	TRBD2	-	TRBV6-6	TGTGCCAGCACCATAACTAGCGGTGAGCAGTTCTTC	CASTITSGEQFF